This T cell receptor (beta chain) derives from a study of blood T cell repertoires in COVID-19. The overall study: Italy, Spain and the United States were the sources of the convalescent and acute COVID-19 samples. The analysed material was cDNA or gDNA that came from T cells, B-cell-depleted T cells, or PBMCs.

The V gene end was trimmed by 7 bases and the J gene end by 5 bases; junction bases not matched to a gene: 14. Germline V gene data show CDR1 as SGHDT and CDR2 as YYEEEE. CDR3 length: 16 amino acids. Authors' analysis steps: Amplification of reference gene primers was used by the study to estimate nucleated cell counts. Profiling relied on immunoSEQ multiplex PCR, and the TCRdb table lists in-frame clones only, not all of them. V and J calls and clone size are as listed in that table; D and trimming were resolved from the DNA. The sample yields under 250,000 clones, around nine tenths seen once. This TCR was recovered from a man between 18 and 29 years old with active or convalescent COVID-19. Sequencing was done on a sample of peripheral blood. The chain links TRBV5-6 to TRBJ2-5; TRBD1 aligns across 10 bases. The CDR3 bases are TGTGCCAGCCAAGTGTACCCGACAGGGGGCGTCGAGACCCAGTACTTC. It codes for CASQVYPTGGVETQYF. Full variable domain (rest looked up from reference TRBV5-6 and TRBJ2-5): DAGVTQSPTHLIKTRGQQVTLRCSPKSGHDTVSWYQQALGQGPQFIFQYYEEEERQRGNFPDRFSGHQFPNYSSELNVNALLLGDSALYLCASQVYPTGGVETQYFGPGTRLLVL.